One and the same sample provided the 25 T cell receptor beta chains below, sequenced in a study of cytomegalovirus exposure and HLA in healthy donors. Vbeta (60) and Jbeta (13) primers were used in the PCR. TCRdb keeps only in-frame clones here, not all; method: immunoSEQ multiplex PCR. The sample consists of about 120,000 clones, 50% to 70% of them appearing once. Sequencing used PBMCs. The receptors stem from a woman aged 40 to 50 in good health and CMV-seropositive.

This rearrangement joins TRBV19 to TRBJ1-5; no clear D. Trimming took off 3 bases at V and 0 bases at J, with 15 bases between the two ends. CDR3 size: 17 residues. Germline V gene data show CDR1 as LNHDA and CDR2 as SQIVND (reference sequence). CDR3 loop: CASSISSSQNSNQPQHF. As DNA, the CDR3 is TGTGCCAGTAGTATCTCTTCTTCCCAGAATAGCAATCAGCCCCAGCATTTT.

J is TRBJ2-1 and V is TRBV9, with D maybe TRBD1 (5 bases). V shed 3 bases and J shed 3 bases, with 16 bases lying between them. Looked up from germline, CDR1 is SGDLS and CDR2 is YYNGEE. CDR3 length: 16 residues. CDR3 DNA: TGTGCCAGCAGCGGGGGCATGGGCCAACTCTACAATGAGCAGTTCTTC. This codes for CASSGGMGQLYNEQFF.

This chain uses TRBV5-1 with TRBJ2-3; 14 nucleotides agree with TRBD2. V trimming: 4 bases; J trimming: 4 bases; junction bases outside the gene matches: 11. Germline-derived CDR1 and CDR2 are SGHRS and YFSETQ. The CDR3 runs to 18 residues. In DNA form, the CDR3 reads TGCGCCAGCAGCGCGGGACTAGCGGGAGATTCCTACCCAGATACGCAGTATTTT. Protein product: CASSAGLAGDSYPDTQYF.

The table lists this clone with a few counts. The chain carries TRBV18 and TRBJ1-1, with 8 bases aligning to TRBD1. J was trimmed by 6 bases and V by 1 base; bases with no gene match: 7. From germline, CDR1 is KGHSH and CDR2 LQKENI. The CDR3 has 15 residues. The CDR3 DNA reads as TGTGCCAGCTCACCACGGGACAGGTCGTCTGCTGAAGCTTTCTTT. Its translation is CASSPRDRSSAEAFF. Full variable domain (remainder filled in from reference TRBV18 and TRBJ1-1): NAGVMQNPRHLVRRRGQEARLRCSPMKGHSHVYWYRQLPEEGLKFMVYLQKENIIDESGMPKERFSAEFPKEGPSILRIQQVVRGDSAAYFCASSPRDRSSAEAFFGQGTRLTVV.

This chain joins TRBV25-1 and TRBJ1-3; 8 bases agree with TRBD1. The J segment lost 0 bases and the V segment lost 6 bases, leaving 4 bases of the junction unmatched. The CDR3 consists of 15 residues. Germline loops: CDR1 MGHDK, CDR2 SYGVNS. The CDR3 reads CASSRGHSSGNTIYF. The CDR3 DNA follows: TGTGCCAGCAGCAGGGGGCATAGCTCTGGAAACACCATATATTTT. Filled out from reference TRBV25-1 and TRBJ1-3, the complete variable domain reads EADIYQTPRYLVIGTGKKITLECSQTMGHDKMYWYQQDPGMELHLIHYSYGVNSTEKGDLSSESTVSRIRTEHFPLTLESARPSHTSQYLCASSRGHSSGNTIYFGEGSWLTVV.

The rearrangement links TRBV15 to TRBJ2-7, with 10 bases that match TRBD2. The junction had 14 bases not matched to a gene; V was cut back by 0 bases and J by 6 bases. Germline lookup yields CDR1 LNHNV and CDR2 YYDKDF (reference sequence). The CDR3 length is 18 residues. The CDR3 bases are TGTGCCACCAGCAGAGACCCTAACTCAGCGGGAGGGCCTTTCGAGCAGTACTTC. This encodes CATSRDPNSAGGPFEQYF.

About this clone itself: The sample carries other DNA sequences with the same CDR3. The CDR3 region is CASSFLNQPQHF. The DNA of the CDR3 is TGTGCCAGCAGTTTCCTTAATCAGCCCCAGCATTTT. V and J are TRBV27 and TRBJ1-5; D unclear. V was clipped by 3 bases and J by 4 bases, with 4 bases between them. Germline CDR1 is MNHEY and CDR2 is SMNVEV (reference sequence). The CDR3 runs 12 residues.

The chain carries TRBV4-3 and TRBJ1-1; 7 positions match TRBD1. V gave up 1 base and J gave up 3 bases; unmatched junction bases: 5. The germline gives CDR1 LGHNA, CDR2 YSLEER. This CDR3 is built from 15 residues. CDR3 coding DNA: TGCGCCAGCAGCCAAGCCGACAGGGATGACACTGAAGCTTTCTTT. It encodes CASSQADRDDTEAFF.

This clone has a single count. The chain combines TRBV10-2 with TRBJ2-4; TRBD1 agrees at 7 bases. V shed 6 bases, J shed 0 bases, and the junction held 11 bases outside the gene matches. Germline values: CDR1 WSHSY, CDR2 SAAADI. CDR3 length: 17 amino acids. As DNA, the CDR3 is TGCGCCAGCAGGGCCAACCACAGGGGTTTAGCCAAAAACATTCAGTACTTC. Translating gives CASRANHRGLAKNIQYF.

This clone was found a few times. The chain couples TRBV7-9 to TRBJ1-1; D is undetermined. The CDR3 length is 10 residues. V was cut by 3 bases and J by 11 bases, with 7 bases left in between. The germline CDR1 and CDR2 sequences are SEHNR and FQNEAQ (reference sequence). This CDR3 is CASSFDLAFF. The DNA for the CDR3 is TGTGCCAGCAGCTTCGACTTGGCTTTCTTT.

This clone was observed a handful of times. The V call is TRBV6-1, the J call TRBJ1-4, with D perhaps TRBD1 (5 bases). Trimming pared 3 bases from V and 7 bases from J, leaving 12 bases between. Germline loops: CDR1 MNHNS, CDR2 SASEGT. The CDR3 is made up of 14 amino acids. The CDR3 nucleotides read TGTGCCAGCAGTGAGAGGCAGGGAGGTGAAAAACTGTTTTTT. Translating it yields CASSERQGGEKLFF.

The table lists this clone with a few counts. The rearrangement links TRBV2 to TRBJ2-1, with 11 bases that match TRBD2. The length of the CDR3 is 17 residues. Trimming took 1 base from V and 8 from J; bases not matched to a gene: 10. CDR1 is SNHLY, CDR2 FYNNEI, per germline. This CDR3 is CASSEVPGLAVVDEQFF. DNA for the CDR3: TGTGCCAGCAGTGAAGTCCCGGGACTAGCGGTAGTTGATGAGCAGTTCTTC. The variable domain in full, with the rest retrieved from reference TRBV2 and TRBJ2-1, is EPEVTQTPSHQVTQMGQEVILRCVPISNHLYFYWYRQILGQKVEFLVSFYNNEISEKSEIFDDQFSVERPDGSNFTLKIRSTKLEDSAMYFCASSEVPGLAVVDEQFFGPGTRLTVL.

In DNA form, the CDR3 reads TGTGCCAGCAGCTTCGGGGTCTCGGCTGGAAACACCATATATTTT. It translates to CASSFGVSAGNTIYF. The chain couples TRBV7-2 to TRBJ1-3; D is undetermined. Trimming cost V 3 bases and J 2 bases, with 11 bases left between them. The CDR3 length is 15 residues. Germline CDR1 SGHTA, CDR2 FQGNSA.

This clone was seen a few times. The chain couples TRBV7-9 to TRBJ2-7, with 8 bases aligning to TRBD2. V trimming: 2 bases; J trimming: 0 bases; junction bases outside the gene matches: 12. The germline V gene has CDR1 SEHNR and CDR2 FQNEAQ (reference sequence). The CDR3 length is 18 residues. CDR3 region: CASSLSHLTSGSSYEQYF. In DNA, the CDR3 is TGTGCCAGCAGCTTATCCCATCTTACTAGCGGTAGCTCCTACGAGCAGTACTTC.

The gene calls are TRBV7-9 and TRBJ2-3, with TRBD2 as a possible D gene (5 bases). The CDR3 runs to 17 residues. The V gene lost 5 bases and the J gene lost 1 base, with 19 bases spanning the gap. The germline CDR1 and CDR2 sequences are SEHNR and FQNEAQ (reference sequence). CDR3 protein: CASSPRPDSRGTDTQYF. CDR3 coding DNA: TGTGCCAGCAGCCCAAGACCGGACTCCCGGGGCACAGATACGCAGTATTTT.

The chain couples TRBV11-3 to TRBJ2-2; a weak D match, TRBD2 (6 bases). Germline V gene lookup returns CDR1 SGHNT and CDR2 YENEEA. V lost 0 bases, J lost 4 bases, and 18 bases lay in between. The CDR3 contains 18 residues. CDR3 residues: CASSLEARGSPRTGELFF. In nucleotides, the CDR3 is TGTGCCAGCAGCTTAGAGGCGCGGGGCTCACCCCGCACCGGGGAGCTGTTTTTT.

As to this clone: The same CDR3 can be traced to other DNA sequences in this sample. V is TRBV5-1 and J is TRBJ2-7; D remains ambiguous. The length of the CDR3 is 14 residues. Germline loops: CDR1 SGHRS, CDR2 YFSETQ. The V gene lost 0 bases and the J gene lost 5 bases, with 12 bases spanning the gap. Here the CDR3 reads CASSLGHRDHEQYF. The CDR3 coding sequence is TGCGCCAGCAGCTTGGGACACAGAGATCACGAGCAGTACTTC.

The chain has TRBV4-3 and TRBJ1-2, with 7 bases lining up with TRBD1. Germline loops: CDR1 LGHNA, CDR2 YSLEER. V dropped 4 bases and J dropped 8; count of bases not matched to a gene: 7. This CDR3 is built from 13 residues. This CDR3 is CASSRRQGLGYTF. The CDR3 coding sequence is TGCGCCAGCAGCCGCCGACAGGGTCTGGGCTACACCTTC.

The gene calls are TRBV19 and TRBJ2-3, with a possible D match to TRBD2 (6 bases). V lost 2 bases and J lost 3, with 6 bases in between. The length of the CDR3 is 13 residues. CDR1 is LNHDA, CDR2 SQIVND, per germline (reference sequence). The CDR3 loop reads CASSILATDTQYF. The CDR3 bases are TGTGCCAGTAGTATACTAGCGACAGATACGCAGTATTTT.

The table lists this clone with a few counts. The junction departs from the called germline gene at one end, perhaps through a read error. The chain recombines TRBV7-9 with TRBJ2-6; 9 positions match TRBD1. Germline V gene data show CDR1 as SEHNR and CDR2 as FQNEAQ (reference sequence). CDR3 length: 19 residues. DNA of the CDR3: TGTTCCAGCAGCTTTGTGACGGGGACAGGGAGGTTTGGGGCCAACGTCCTGACTTTC. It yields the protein CSSSFVTGTGRFGANVLTF. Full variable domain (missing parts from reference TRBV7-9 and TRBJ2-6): DTGVSQNPRHKITKRGQNVTFRCDPISEHNRLYWYRQTLGQGPEFLTYFQNEAQLEKSRLLSDRFSAERPKGSFSTLEIQRTEQGDSAMYLCSSSFVTGTGRFGANVLTFGAGSRLTVL.

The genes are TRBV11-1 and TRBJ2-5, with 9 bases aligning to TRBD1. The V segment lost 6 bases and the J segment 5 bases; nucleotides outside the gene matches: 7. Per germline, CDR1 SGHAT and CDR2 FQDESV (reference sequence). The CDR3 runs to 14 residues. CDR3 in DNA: TGTGCCAGCAGTCGGGACAGGGAGGCCGAGACCCAGTACTTC. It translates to CASSRDREAETQYF.

CDR3 sequence reads: CARGVAASTDTQYF. Here the CDR3 DNA reads TGTGCCAGGGGGGTAGCGGCTAGCACAGATACGCAGTATTTT. This chain links TRBV2 with TRBJ2-3; D may be TRBD2 (6 bases). Trimming pared 9 bases from V and 0 bases from J, leaving 13 bases between. The germline CDR1 and CDR2 sequences are SNHLY and FYNNEI. CDR3 size: 14 residues.

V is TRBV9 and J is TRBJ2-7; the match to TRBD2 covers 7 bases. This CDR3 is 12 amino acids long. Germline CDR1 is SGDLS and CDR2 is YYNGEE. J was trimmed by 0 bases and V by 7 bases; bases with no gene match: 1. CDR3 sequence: CASGRASYEQYF. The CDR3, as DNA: TGTGCCAGCGGGAGGGCCTCCTACGAGCAGTACTTC.

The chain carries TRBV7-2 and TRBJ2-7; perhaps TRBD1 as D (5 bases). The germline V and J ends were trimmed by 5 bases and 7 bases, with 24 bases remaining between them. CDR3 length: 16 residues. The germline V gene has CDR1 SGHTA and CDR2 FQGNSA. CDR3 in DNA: TGTGCCAGCAGCCCCCAGGGTTCGACGGTCAACGCAGAGCAGTACTTC. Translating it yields CASSPQGSTVNAEQYF.

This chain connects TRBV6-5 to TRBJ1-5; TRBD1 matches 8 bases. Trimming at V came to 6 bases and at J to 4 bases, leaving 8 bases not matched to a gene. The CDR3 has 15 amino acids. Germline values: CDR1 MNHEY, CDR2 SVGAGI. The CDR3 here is CASRADRALNQPQHF. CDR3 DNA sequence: TGTGCCAGCAGAGCGGACAGGGCTCTAAATCAGCCCCAGCATTTT.